This entry lists 25 T cell receptor beta chains sequenced from one sample in a study of T cell repertoires in cytomegalovirus infection. Their specific antigens are unknown. TCRdb re-analysed the reads in MiXCR, keeping a single row per CDR3 protein. The table lists 84,000 or so distinct CDR3 sequences, around 49% of them singletons, with 85% to 95% in the top ten. The source material was CD8+ T cells from cultured PBMCs, sampled from culture after CMV antigen stimulation. Receptors were obtained from a human donor in good health (CMV status not recorded). Some clones in this sample may be carry-over from other donors' samples.

This rearrangement joins TRBV28 to TRBJ2-2, with TRBD1 matching over 7 bases. CDR3 length equals 15 residues. Germline trimming cut 5 bases from V and 2 bases from J; bases unmatched to any gene: 5. CDR1 and CDR2 (germline): MDHEN, SYDVKM. The CDR3, as DNA: TGTGCCAGCAGTCCACAGGGGACCAACACCGGGGAGCTGTTTTTT. This sequence encodes CASSPQGTNTGELFF.

The chain has TRBV19 and TRBJ2-2; D is possibly TRBD1 (5 bases). Germline V gives CDR1 LNHDA, CDR2 SQIVND (reference sequence). V lost 3 bases to trimming and J lost 4 bases, with 12 bases between them. The CDR3 has 15 residues. The CDR3 spells CASSIPTDPTGELFF. The CDR3 DNA reads as TGTGCCAGTAGTATCCCGACAGACCCCACCGGGGAGCTGTTTTTT.

Only a few counts were recorded for this clonotype. The chain carries TRBV27 and TRBJ2-7; TRBD1 matches at 8 bases. This CDR3 has 15 amino acids. Germline CDR1 reads MNHEY; CDR2 reads SMNVEV (reference sequence). The J segment lost 0 bases and the V segment lost 7 bases, leaving 8 bases of the junction unmatched. DNA for the CDR3: TGTGCCAGCAATCCAAGGACAGGGACCTCCTACGAGCAGTACTTC. As protein: CASNPRTGTSYEQYF.

V usage is TRBV11-2 and J usage is TRBJ1-5, with D unresolved. CDR1 is SGHAT and CDR2 is FQNNGV in the germline V gene. Trimming removed 0 bases from V and 3 bases from J, with 0 bases in between. This CDR3 contains 12 residues. CDR3 in amino acids: CASSLDNQPQHF. The CDR3 nucleotides are TGTGCCAGCAGCTTAGACAATCAGCCCCAGCATTTT.

This clonotype occurred a few times. This chain links TRBV7-9 with TRBJ1-2; TRBD1 matches 8 bases. The CDR3 has 13 amino acids. Trimming at V came to 10 bases and at J to 4 bases, leaving 8 bases not matched to a gene. CDR1 SEHNR and CDR2 FQNEAQ come from the germline V gene (reference sequence). CDR3 bases: TGTGCCACAGCGGACAGGGCCGTCTATGGCTACACCTTC. Its protein product is CATADRAVYGYTF.

This clonotype came up a few times. The chain has TRBV12-3 or TRBV12-4 and TRBJ1-1; D remains ambiguous. The ends were cut back, 7 bases at V and 6 bases at J, with 18 bases in the middle. The CDR3 has 14 residues. CDR3 protein: CASIPTGRTAEAFF. DNA for the CDR3: TGTGCCAGCATCCCGACTGGGAGAACGGCTGAAGCTTTCTTT.

This clonotype came up once. The rearrangement links TRBV19 to TRBJ1-5; possibly TRBD1 for D (6 bases). Germline lookup yields CDR1 LNHDA and CDR2 SQIVND (reference sequence). V was pared by 5 bases and J by 4 bases, with 12 bases between. This CDR3 contains 14 residues. The CDR3 nucleotides read TGTGCCAGTAGTCGGGGGGCGGAAAATCAGCCCCAGCATTTT. The encoded protein is CASSRGAENQPQHF.

The gene calls are TRBV6-1 and TRBJ1-5, with D tentatively TRBD1 (6 bases). This CDR3 comprises 15 residues. Germline assignment: CDR1 MNHNS and CDR2 SASEGT. Trimming took 11 bases from V and 3 from J, leaving 20 bases between them. CDR3 nucleotides: TGTGCCGGCTCACCGTCCGGGGGGCACAATCAGCCCCAGCATTTT. Protein: CAGSPSGGHNQPQHF.

This clonotype has more than one count but fewer than ten. The V call is TRBV6-1, the J call TRBJ1-2, with 8 bases aligning to TRBD1. The J segment lost 4 bases and the V segment lost 4 bases, leaving 11 bases of the junction unmatched. Germline-derived CDR1 and CDR2 are MNHNS and SASEGT. The CDR3 is 16 amino acids. CDR3 sequence reads: CASSARDRSPVYGYTF. The CDR3 DNA reads TGTGCCAGCAGTGCCCGGGACAGGTCCCCAGTCTATGGCTACACCTTC.

This clonotype was observed a few times. This chain uses TRBV27 with TRBJ2-3; 11 nucleotides align to TRBD2. CDR1 and CDR2 from the germline V gene are MNHEY and SMNVEV (reference sequence). The CDR3 consists of 15 residues. J was trimmed by 1 base and V by 6 bases; bases with no gene match: 3. The CDR3 sequence: CASSPLAGGTDTQYF. CDR3 bases: TGTGCCAGCAGCCCACTAGCGGGGGGCACAGATACGCAGTATTTT.

V gene TRBV4-1 combines with J gene TRBJ2-3; TRBD2 matches 8 bases. Germline-derived CDR1 and CDR2 are MGHRA and YSYEKL. The CDR3 extends over 15 amino acids. With V trimmed by 0 bases and J by 6 bases, 5 bases remained unmatched. This CDR3 is CASSQDPSGYDTQYF. CDR3 sequence (DNA): TGCGCCAGCAGCCAAGATCCTAGCGGGTACGATACGCAGTATTTT.

CDR3 amino acids: CASSQDDNEQFF. DNA for the CDR3: TGCGCCAGCAGCCAAGATGACAATGAGCAGTTCTTC. The chain carries TRBV4-1 and TRBJ2-1; D is ambiguous. The CDR3 length is 12 residues. CDR1 is MGHRA, CDR2 YSYEKL, per germline. Trimming left V 0 bases short and J 5 bases short, with 2 bases between.

This clonotype came up a few times. The chain combines TRBV7-9 with TRBJ2-5, with 10 bases aligning to TRBD2. This CDR3 contains 15 residues. Germline V lookup: CDR1 SEHNR, CDR2 FQNEAQ (reference sequence). The junction had 9 bases not matched to a gene; V was cut back by 4 bases and J by 7 bases. The CDR3 is CASSSLLAGEGTQYF. DNA for the CDR3: TGTGCCAGCAGCTCTCTGCTAGCGGGAGAGGGGACCCAGTACTTC.

The chain has TRBV20-1 and TRBJ2-1, with 8 nucleotides matching TRBD2. The CDR3 has 15 residues. CDR1 DFQATT and CDR2 SNEGSKA come from the germline V gene (reference sequence). Trimming cost V 1 base and J 7 bases; bases outside gene matches: 9. CDR3 amino acids: CSARVTGRAGNEQFF. The DNA for the CDR3 is TGCAGTGCTAGAGTGACCGGGAGGGCCGGGAATGAGCAGTTCTTC.

This clonotype came up once. J is TRBJ2-7 and V is TRBV5-5, with D possibly called TRBD1 or TRBD2 (5 bases each). Germline CDR1 and CDR2: SGHKS and YYEKEE (reference sequence). This CDR3 region has 14 residues. The V end was cut by 0 bases, the J end by 5 bases, with 12 bases between. The CDR3 loop is CASSLVGGGNEQYF. The DNA for the CDR3 is TGTGCCAGCAGCTTGGTAGGTGGGGGAAACGAGCAGTACTTC.

The genes are TRBV27 and TRBJ2-7; TRBD2 matches at 7 bases. Germline assignment: CDR1 MNHEY and CDR2 SMNVEV (reference sequence). This CDR3 has 16 residues. J was trimmed by 4 bases and V by 7 bases; bases with no gene match: 16. CDR3 amino acids: CASTQSAGDRLYEQYF. In DNA, the CDR3 is TGTGCCAGCACCCAAAGCGCGGGAGATAGATTATACGAGCAGTACTTC.

The V gene is TRBV4-1, the J gene TRBJ1-4; D ambiguous. Germline V lookup: CDR1 MGHRA, CDR2 YSYEKL. This CDR3 is 15 amino acids long. With 5 bases removed from V and 8 bases from J, the gap between germline ends came to 18 bases. CDR3 protein: CASSTRGSGEEKLFF. DNA for the CDR3: TGCGCCAGCAGCACGCGAGGGAGCGGAGAGGAAAAACTGTTTTTT.

The gene calls are TRBV29-1 and TRBJ2-5, with D unclear. The CDR3 loop spans 12 amino acids. Trimming stripped 3 bases from V and 5 bases from J, with 10 bases between. CDR1 is SQVTM, CDR2 ANQGSEA, per germline. CDR3 coding DNA: TGCAGCGTTGAGGGCCTGAGTGAGACCCAGTACTTC. It specifies CSVEGLSETQYF.

V usage is TRBV24-1 and J usage is TRBJ1-5; D gene ambiguous. Germline lookup yields CDR1 KGHDR and CDR2 SFDVKD. The CDR3 is made up of 17 amino acids. V lost 1 base to trimming and J lost 2 bases, with 14 bases between them. The CDR3 here is CATSDLVGCLGNQPQHF. Here the CDR3 DNA reads TGTGCCACCAGTGATTTAGTTGGTTGTCTCGGCAATCAGCCCCAGCATTTT.

The rearrangement links TRBV20-1 to TRBJ2-7; 12 positions agree with TRBD2. Germline loops: CDR1 DFQATT, CDR2 SNEGSKA (reference sequence). This CDR3 spans 15 amino acids. Trimming removed 2 bases from V and 3 bases from J; junction bases left unmatched: 5. CDR3 DNA sequence: TGCAGTGCTAGATCGGGGGGACTAGCGGGCTACGAGCAGTACTTC. It specifies CSARSGGLAGYEQYF.

The V and J genes are TRBV14 and TRBJ1-3; D uncertain. V was clipped by 4 bases and J by 2 bases, with 3 bases between them. CDR3 length: 12 residues. Germline V gene sequence: CDR1 SGHDN, CDR2 FVKESK. The CDR3 protein is CASSPTGNTIYF. DNA of the CDR3: TGTGCCAGCAGCCCTACTGGAAACACCATATATTTT.

There are many counts of this clonotype. The chain is built from TRBV7-2 and TRBJ2-1; 9 bases agree with TRBD2. CDR3 length: 15 residues. Germline V gene sequence: CDR1 SGHTA, CDR2 FQGNSA. V lost 1 base to trimming and J lost 4 bases; unmatched junction nucleotides: 2. CDR3 loop: CASSLETSGYNEQFF. The CDR3 DNA reads TGTGCCAGCAGCTTAGAGACTAGCGGATACAATGAGCAGTTCTTC.

The J gene is TRBJ2-2, the V gene TRBV6-1; no firm D call. Trimming stripped 1 base from V and 0 bases from J, with 12 bases between. CDR1 is MNHNS and CDR2 is SASEGT in the germline V gene. This CDR3 comprises 17 residues. For the CDR3, the DNA is TGTGCCAGCAGTGAAGGAATTAGGCAGGCGAACACCGGGGAGCTGTTTTTT. It codes for CASSEGIRQANTGELFF.

The rearrangement joins TRBV28 to TRBJ2-1, with D possibly TRBD2 on 5 matching bases. Germline V gives CDR1 MDHEN, CDR2 SYDVKM. V was pared by 5 bases and J by 0 bases, with 11 bases between. This CDR3 comprises 15 residues. The CDR3 here is CASSPSGNSYNEQFF. The CDR3 region has the DNA TGTGCCAGCAGTCCCTCCGGGAACTCCTACAATGAGCAGTTCTTC. The variable domain in full, completed from reference TRBV28 and TRBJ2-1, reads DVKVTQSSRYLVKRTGEKVFLECVQDMDHENMFWYRQDPGLGLRLIYFSYDVKMKEKGDIPEGYSVSREKKERFSLILESASTNQTSMYLCASSPSGNSYNEQFFGPGTRLTVL.

The chain is built from TRBV27 and TRBJ2-7, with 8 bases fitting TRBD1. This CDR3 has 15 residues. The junction had 3 bases not matched to a gene; V was cut back by 0 bases and J by 2 bases. CDR1 and CDR2 (germline): MNHEY, SMNVEV (reference sequence). As DNA, the CDR3 is TGTGCCAGCAGTTTATCGATGGGACAGGCCTACGAGCAGTACTTC. It yields the protein CASSLSMGQAYEQYF.